The entry below gives a single TCR beta chain sequence along with its context. The CDR3 consists of 16 residues. The sample is drawn from a study of T cell changes during pregnancy in multiple sclerosis. Using immunoSEQ multiplex PCR, the repertoire was profiled, and TCRdb retains in-frame clones only, with some absent. The sample carries 40,000 to 50,000 clones, about 88% recorded once. The rearrangement uses TRBV21-1 and TRBJ2-3; the table calls TRBD2, which could not be checked here. TRBV21-1 constitutes a pseudogene. The sequence was obtained from a female donor with multiple sclerosis, enrolled in a pregnancy study. This specimen consisted of CD4+ T cells from peripheral blood mononuclear cells, obtained in the first trimester of pregnancy. CDR3 nucleotide sequence: TGTGCCAGCAGCAGGAACAAGCGGGGGGGGGTGGATACGCAGTATTTT. This sequence encodes CASSRNKRGGVDTQYF.